The entry below describes one TCR beta chain. What it binds is not known. CDR1 and CDR2 from the germline V gene are SGHTA and FQGNSA. This CDR3 region has 13 residues. Between the trimmed V and J ends, which lost 5 bases and 11 bases, there was a span of 18 bases. PCR used 60 Vbeta primers and 13 Jbeta primers. TCRdb keeps only in-frame clones here, not all; method: immunoSEQ multiplex PCR. Of 150,000 to 200,000 clones in the sample, roughly three quarters are singletons; the top ten hold over 2.5%. This sample stems from a study of cytomegalovirus exposure and HLA in healthy donors. Notes on the study in general: Indistinguishable V segments such as TRBV6-2 and TRBV6-3 were excluded. High specificity and sensitivity for cytomegalovirus status were reported for the classifier. Later, TCR association rates were found to vary by HLA locus, highest for DRB1 and lowest for HLA-C.

The sequenced sample was PBMCs. This receptor was identified in a woman in her fifties or sixties in good health and CMV-seropositive. V is TRBV7-2 and J is TRBJ1-1; D is perhaps TRBD1 (6 bases). Written as DNA, the CDR3 is TGTGCCAGCAGCCCCTCTCTCGGACAGTGGGCTTTCTTT. Its translation: CASSPSLGQWAFF.